This T cell receptor (beta chain) originates from a study of blood T cell repertoires in COVID-19. Study in general: Material from acute and convalescent COVID-19 was sourced from the United States, Italy and Spain. T cells, B-cell-depleted T cells, or PBMCs supplied cDNA or gDNA.

The CDR3 totals 13 residues. V lost 5 bases and J lost 5, with 8 bases in between. Germline lookup yields CDR1 KGHDR and CDR2 SFDVKD. Under the authors' procedure: Estimation of nucleated cell counts was performed using reference gene primer amplification. The assay was immunoSEQ multiplex PCR, and TCRdb's table has in-frame clones only and misses some. Clone size and V and J calls were adopted from that table, with D and trimming inferred from the DNA. The sample has about 140,000 clones, around 80% seen once. The sequence was obtained from a man aged 60 to 69 who had recovered from COVID-19. Sequenced sample: peripheral blood. The chain joins TRBV24-1 to TRBJ2-2; D is ambiguous. CDR3 sequence reads: CATSAQNTGELFF. The CDR3 DNA sequence: TGTGCCACCAGTGCCCAGAATACCGGGGAGCTGTTTTTT.